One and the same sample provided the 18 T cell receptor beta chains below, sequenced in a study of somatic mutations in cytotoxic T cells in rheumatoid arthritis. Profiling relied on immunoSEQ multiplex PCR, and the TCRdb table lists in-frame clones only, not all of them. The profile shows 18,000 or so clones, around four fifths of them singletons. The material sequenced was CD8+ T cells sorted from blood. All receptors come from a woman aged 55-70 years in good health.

The CDR3 protein is CASSTGQGLNTEAFF. The CDR3 DNA follows: TGTGCCAGCTCGACTGGACAGGGGCTGAACACTGAAGCTTTCTTT. V gene TRBV18 combines with J gene TRBJ1-1, with 9 bases matching TRBD1. This CDR3 comprises 15 residues. Per germline, CDR1 KGHSH and CDR2 LQKENI. J was trimmed by 0 bases and V by 6 bases; bases with no gene match: 5.

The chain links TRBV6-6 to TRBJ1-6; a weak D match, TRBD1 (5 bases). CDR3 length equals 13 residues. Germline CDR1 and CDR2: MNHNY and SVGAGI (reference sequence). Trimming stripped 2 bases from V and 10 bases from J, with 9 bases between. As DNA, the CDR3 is TGTGCCAGCAGTTACCAGGGTGGGTCACCCCTCCACTTT. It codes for CASSYQGGSPLHF.

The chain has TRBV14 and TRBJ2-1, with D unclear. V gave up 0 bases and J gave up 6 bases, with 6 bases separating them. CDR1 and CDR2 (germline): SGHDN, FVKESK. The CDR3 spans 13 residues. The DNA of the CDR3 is TGTGCCAGCAGCCAAGATTTCGGCAATGAGCAGTTCTTC. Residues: CASSQDFGNEQFF.

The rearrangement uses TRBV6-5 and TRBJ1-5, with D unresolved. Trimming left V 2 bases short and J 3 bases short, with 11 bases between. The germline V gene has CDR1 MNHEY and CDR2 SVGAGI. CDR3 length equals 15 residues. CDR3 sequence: CASSYGGDDNQPQHF. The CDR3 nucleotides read TGTGCCAGCAGTTACGGTGGAGACGACAATCAGCCCCAGCATTTT.

The CDR3 loop is CASSEWGAGTEAFF. In nucleotides, the CDR3 is TGTGCCAGCAGTGAATGGGGTGCTGGCACTGAAGCTTTCTTT. The V call is TRBV6-1, the J call TRBJ1-1; D is uncertain. The CDR3 consists of 14 residues. Trimming cost V 2 bases and J 4 bases, with 11 bases left between them. CDR1 and CDR2 from the germline V gene are MNHNS and SASEGT.

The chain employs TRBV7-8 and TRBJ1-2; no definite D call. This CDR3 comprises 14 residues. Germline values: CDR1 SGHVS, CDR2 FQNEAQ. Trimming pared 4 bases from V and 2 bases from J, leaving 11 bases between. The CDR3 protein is CASSSLGRNYGYTF. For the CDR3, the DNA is TGTGCCAGCAGCTCCTTGGGCCGAAACTATGGCTACACCTTC.

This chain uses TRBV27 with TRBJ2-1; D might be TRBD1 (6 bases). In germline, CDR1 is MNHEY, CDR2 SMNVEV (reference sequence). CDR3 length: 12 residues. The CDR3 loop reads CAAGDPGNEQFF. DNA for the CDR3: TGTGCTGCAGGGGACCCAGGGAATGAGCAGTTCTTC.

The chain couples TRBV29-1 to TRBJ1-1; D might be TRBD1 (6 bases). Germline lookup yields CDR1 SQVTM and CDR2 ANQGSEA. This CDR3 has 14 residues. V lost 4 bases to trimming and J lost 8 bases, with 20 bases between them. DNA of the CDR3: TGCAGCGTTGCAAGGGTAGGGGGAACACTCGAAGCTTTCTTT. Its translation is CSVARVGGTLEAFF.

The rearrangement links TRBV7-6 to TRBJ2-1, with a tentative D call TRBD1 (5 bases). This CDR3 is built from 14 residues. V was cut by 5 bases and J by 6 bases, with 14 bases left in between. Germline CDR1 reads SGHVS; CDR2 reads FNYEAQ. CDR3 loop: CASSPNTGSNEQFF. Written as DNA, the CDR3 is TGTGCCAGCAGCCCTAACACAGGATCCAATGAGCAGTTCTTC. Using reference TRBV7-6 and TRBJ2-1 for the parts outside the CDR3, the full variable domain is GAGVSQSPRYKVTKRGQDVALRCDPISGHVSLYWYRQALGQGPEFLTYFNYEAQQDKSGLPNDRFSAERPEGSISTLTIQRTEQRDSAMYRCASSPNTGSNEQFFGPGTRLTVL.

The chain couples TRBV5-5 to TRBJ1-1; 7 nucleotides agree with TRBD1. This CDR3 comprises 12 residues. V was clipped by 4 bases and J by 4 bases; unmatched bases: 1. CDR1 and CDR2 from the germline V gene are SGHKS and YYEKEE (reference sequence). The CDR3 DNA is TGTGCCAGCAGCCGACAGGGCACTGAAGCTTTCTTT. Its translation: CASSRQGTEAFF.

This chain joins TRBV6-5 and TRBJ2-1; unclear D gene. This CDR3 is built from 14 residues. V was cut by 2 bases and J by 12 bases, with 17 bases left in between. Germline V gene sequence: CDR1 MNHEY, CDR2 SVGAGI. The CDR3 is CASSYQGYGLPQFF. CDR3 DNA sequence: TGTGCCAGCAGTTACCAAGGTTACGGATTGCCGCAGTTCTTC.

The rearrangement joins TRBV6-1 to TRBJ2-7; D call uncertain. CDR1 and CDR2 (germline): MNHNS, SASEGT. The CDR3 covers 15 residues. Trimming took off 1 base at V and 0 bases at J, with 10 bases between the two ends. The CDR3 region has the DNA TGTGCCAGCAGTGAAGACCCAGGTGGCTCCTACGAGCAGTACTTC. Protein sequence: CASSEDPGGSYEQYF.

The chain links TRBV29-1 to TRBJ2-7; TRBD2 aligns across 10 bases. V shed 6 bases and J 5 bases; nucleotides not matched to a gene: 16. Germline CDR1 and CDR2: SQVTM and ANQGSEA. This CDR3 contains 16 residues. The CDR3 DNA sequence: TGCAGCGTGGGATTGATGCTAGCGGGAGAAGACGACGAGCAGTACTTC. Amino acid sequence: CSVGLMLAGEDDEQYF.

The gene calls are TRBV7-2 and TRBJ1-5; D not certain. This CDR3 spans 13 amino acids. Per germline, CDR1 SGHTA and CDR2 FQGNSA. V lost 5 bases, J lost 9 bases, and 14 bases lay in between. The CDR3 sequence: CASSLEGERPQHF. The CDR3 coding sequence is TGTGCCAGCAGCCTAGAGGGCGAACGGCCCCAGCATTTT.

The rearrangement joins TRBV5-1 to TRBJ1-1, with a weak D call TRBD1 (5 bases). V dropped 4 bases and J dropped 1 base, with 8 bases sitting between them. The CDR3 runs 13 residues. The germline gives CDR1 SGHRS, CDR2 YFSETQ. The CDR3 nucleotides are TGCGCCAGCAGCATCCAGGGGAACACTGAAGCTTTCTTT. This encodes CASSIQGNTEAFF.

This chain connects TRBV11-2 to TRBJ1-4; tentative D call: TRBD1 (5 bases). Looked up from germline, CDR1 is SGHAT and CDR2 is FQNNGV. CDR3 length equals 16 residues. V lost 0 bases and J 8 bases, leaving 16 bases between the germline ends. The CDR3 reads CASSLEARGVDEKLFF. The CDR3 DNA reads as TGTGCCAGCAGCTTAGAGGCTCGGGGGGTGGACGAAAAACTGTTTTTT.

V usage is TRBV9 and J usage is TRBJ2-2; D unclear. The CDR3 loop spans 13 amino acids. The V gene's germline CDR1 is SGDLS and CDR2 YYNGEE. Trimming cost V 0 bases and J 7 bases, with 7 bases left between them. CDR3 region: CASSVVSDGELFF. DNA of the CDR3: TGTGCCAGCAGCGTAGTGTCCGACGGGGAGCTGTTTTTT.

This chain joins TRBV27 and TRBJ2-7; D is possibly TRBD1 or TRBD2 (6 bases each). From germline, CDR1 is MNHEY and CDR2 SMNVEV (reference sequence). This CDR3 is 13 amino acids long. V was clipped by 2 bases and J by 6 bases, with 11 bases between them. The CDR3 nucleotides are TGTGCCAGCAGTTTACGTCGGGGGCGCGAGCAGTACTTC. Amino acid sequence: CASSLRRGREQYF.